This passage covers 17 T cell receptor beta chains from one sample sequenced in a study of metastatic and nonmetastatic thyroid tumors. Through MiXCR, TCRdb re-clonotyped the PCR reads. The repertoire holds about 27,000 clones, about an eighth seen once, with 15% to 20% in the top ten. Patients underwent thyroid surgery, and none had received any treatment before it. The sample consisted of blood. The source of these receptors is a female donor with papillary thyroid cancer or a benign thyroid nodule (not recorded which). Some clones in this sample may be carry-over from other donors' samples.

This clone came up many times. CDR3 nucleotide sequence: TGTGCCAGTAGCACAGGGGGCCACGCGCTCACCTTC. It encodes CASSTGGHALTF. The V and J genes are TRBV19 and TRBJ1-2; 9 nucleotides agree with TRBD1. Trimming removed 6 bases from V and 13 bases from J; junction bases left unmatched: 9. The CDR3 has 12 residues. The germline gives CDR1 LNHDA, CDR2 SQIVND (reference sequence).

In its sample, this clone was seen many times. The rearrangement uses TRBV7-9 and TRBJ1-1; D call uncertain. From germline, CDR1 is SEHNR and CDR2 FQNEAQ (reference sequence). Trimming cost V 2 bases and J 7 bases, with 8 bases left between them. There are 12 residues in the CDR3. The CDR3 loop reads CASSLPEGEAFF. CDR3 bases: TGTGCCAGCAGCTTACCGGAGGGTGAAGCTTTCTTT.

This clone was recorded at least ten times. This chain joins TRBV12-3 or TRBV12-4 and TRBJ2-1; 8 bases are a match to TRBD2. This CDR3 spans 15 amino acids. The junction had 13 bases not matched to a gene; V was cut back by 6 bases and J by 9 bases. This CDR3 is CASSHSGRVFPEQFF. The CDR3 coding sequence is TGTGCCAGCAGCCACAGCGGGAGAGTCTTCCCTGAGCAGTTCTTC.

This clone was seen repeatedly, ten times or more. The gene calls are TRBV7-2 and TRBJ2-7; D remains unclear. Trimming took off 2 bases at V and 2 bases at J, with 1 base between the two ends. Germline V gene lookup returns CDR1 SGHTA and CDR2 FQGNSA. This CDR3 spans 11 amino acids. CDR3 sequence: CASSLTYEQYF. The CDR3 nucleotides read TGTGCCAGCAGCTTAACCTACGAGCAGTACTTC.

At least ten counts were recorded for this clone. V is TRBV7-9 and J is TRBJ1-2; D gene uncertain. The V gene lost 2 bases and the J gene lost 3 bases, with 10 bases spanning the gap. The CDR3 totals 14 residues. Germline CDR1 reads SEHNR; CDR2 reads FQNEAQ (reference sequence). The CDR3 sequence: CASSLLPVDYGYTF. CDR3 nucleotides: TGTGCCAGCAGCTTATTGCCCGTGGACTATGGCTACACCTTC. Combining the CDR3 with reference TRBV7-9 and TRBJ1-2 gives the whole variable domain DTGVSQNPRHKITKRGQNVTFRCDPISEHNRLYWYRQTLGQGPEFLTYFQNEAQLEKSRLLSDRFSAERPKGSFSTLEIQRTEQGDSAMYLCASSLLPVDYGYTFGSGTRLTVV.

The chain uses TRBV30 and TRBJ2-7; 8 nucleotides agree with TRBD1. The germline gives CDR1 GTSNPN, CDR2 SVGIG (reference sequence). The CDR3 consists of 15 residues. The DNA of the CDR3 is TGTGCCTGGAGTGGTACAGGGGGAAACTCCTCCGAGCAGTACGTC. Translated, it gives CAWSGTGGNSSEQYV.

By sample fraction, this clone is medium-sized (0.01 to 0.1%). The chain has TRBV7-9 and TRBJ2-2; no definite D call. The CDR3 loop spans 15 amino acids. The ends were cut back, 7 bases at V and 2 bases at J, with 14 bases in the middle. Germline values: CDR1 SEHNR, CDR2 FQNEAQ (reference sequence). CDR3 coding DNA: TGTGCCAGCACTACCACCGAAGGAAACACCGGGGAGCTGTTTTTT. Its protein is CASTTTEGNTGELFF. The full variable domain, completed using reference TRBV7-9 and TRBJ2-2, is DTGVSQNPRHKITKRGQNVTFRCDPISEHNRLYWYRQTLGQGPEFLTYFQNEAQLEKSRLLSDRFSAERPKGSFSTLEIQRTEQGDSAMYLCASTTTEGNTGELFFGEGSRLTVL.

Concerning this clone: A much larger clone is a single base away; this may be a read error. The chain combines TRBV28 with TRBJ2-2; D may match TRBD1 or TRBD2 (6 bases each). This CDR3 is 15 amino acids long. Germline CDR1 reads MDHEN; CDR2 reads SYDVKM. CDR3 residues: CASGVQGRGTGGLFF. The DNA of the CDR3 is TGTGCCAGCGGCGTACAGGGTCGTGGCACCGGGGGGCTGTTTTTT.

This clone was seen at least ten times. This CDR3 is CASSLSTAVNYNEQFF. The CDR3 coding sequence is TGTGCCAGCAGTTTATCGACTGCGGTCAACTACAATGAGCAGTTCTTC. The J gene is TRBJ2-1, the V gene TRBV27; no definite D call. The germline gives CDR1 MNHEY, CDR2 SMNVEV (reference sequence). Trimming took off 0 bases at V and 3 bases at J, with 12 bases between the two ends. This CDR3 contains 16 residues.

This clone showed up many times. The chain has TRBV28 and TRBJ2-7; a possible D gene is TRBD1 (6 bases). The length of the CDR3 is 15 residues. Germline lookup yields CDR1 MDHEN and CDR2 SYDVKM. V was shortened by 6 bases and J by 3 bases, with 18 bases between the two germline ends. CDR3 loop: CASRLTGLKVYEQYF. As DNA, the CDR3 is TGTGCCAGCAGACTTACAGGGCTAAAAGTCTACGAGCAGTACTTC.

In this sample, this clone turned up many times. V and J are TRBV7-2 and TRBJ1-2; 11 positions agree with TRBD1. The CDR3 extends over 15 amino acids. The germline CDR1 and CDR2 sequences are SGHTA and FQGNSA. Unmatched junction bases numbered 10, after V lost 5 bases and J lost 8 bases. The CDR3 nucleotides are TGTGCCAGCAGCGAAAGGGACAGGGGGGCGTGGGGCTACACCTTC. Its protein is CASSERDRGAWGYTF.

This clone turned up a few times. A much more abundant neighbour one base away suggests this may be a read error. This specimen includes other DNA sequences encoding the same CDR3. The CDR3 is CASSSRGGGEKLFF. CDR3 coding DNA: TGTGCCAGCAGCTCCAGGGGGGGTGGTGAAAAACTGTTTTTT. The chain carries TRBV5-4 and TRBJ1-4, with TRBD1 matching 7 bases. Germline-derived CDR1 and CDR2 are SGHNT and YYREEE (reference sequence). There are 14 residues in the CDR3. The V segment lost 3 bases and the J segment 7 bases; nucleotides outside the gene matches: 6.

This clone has ten or more counts. J is TRBJ2-3 and V is TRBV6-1; 7 nucleotides line up with TRBD1. The CDR3 consists of 18 residues. The germline gives CDR1 MNHNS, CDR2 SASEGT. Trimming at V came to 4 bases and at J to 2 bases, leaving 15 bases not matched to a gene. For the CDR3, the DNA is TGTGCCAGCAGTGTAGACAGGGTTCAAAATAAGAACACAGATACGCAGTATTTT. This encodes CASSVDRVQNKNTDTQYF.

The table lists this clone with many counts. This chain joins TRBV6-2 or TRBV6-3 and TRBJ1-1; D not resolved. CDR1 and CDR2 (germline): MNHEY, SVGEGT. Trimming took off 5 bases at V and 5 bases at J, with 9 bases between the two ends. CDR3 length: 12 residues. The CDR3 spells CASSRMGTEAFF. In nucleotides, the CDR3 is TGTGCCAGCAGTCGGATGGGAACTGAAGCTTTCTTT.

The sample holds many counts of this clone. The chain employs TRBV12-3 or TRBV12-4 and TRBJ2-1; 8 bases map to TRBD2. The CDR3 is 14 residues long. With V trimmed by 4 bases and J by 5 bases, 4 bases remained unmatched. The CDR3 sequence: CASSSGTRDNEQFF. Here the CDR3 DNA reads TGTGCCAGCAGTTCCGGGACTAGAGACAATGAGCAGTTCTTC.

This clone was observed at least ten times. The rearrangement links TRBV30 to TRBJ2-1, with 11 bases lining up with TRBD2. The J segment lost 6 bases and the V segment lost 3 bases, leaving 7 bases of the junction unmatched. This CDR3 contains 15 residues. Germline V lookup: CDR1 GTSNPN, CDR2 SVGIG (reference sequence). In DNA, the CDR3 is TGTGCCTGGAGGGTACTAGCGGGAGAAATCAATGAGCAGTTCTTC. Amino acids: CAWRVLAGEINEQFF.

This clone has a count of ten or more. The junction and the germline gene differ at one end; a read error may be behind it. The chain combines TRBV10-3 with TRBJ1-5; no definite D call. CDR1 is ENHRY and CDR2 is SYGVKD in the germline V gene. CDR3 length equals 14 residues. This CDR3 reads CAISGEMGNRPQHF. DNA for the CDR3: TGTGCCATCAGTGGGGAGATGGGCAATCGGCCCCAGCATTTT.